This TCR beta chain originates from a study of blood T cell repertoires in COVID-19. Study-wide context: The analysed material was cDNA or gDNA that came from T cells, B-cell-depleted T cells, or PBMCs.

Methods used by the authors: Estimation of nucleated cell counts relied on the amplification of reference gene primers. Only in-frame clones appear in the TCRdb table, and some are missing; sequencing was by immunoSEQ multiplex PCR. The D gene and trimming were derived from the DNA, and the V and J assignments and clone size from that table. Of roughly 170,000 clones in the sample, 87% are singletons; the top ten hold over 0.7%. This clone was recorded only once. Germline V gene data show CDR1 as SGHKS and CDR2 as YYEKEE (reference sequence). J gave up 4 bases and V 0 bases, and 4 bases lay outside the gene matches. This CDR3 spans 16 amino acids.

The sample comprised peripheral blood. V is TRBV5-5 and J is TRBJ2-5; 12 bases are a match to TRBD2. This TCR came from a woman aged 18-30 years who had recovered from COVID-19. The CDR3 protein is CASSLGLAGVTETQYF. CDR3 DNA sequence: TGTGCCAGCAGCTTGGGACTAGCGGGAGTCACAGAGACCCAGTACTTC.